This T cell receptor (beta chain) was obtained from a study of T cell changes during pregnancy in multiple sclerosis. Profiling relied on immunoSEQ multiplex PCR, and the TCRdb table lists in-frame clones only, not all of them. This sample has about 77,000 clones, with roughly 90% found just once. Trimming took 5 bases from V and 3 from J; bases not matched to a gene: 10. CDR3 length: 15 amino acids. Germline V gene lookup returns CDR1 SGHAT and CDR2 FQNNGV. The receptor was derived from a female donor with multiple sclerosis, enrolled in a pregnancy study. The sequencing used peripheral blood, collected before pregnancy. V gene TRBV11-2 combines with J gene TRBJ2-7; 7 bases agree with TRBD1. The CDR3 coding sequence is TGTGCCAGCAGCCCCGACGGGACAGAATACTACGAGCAGTACTTC. It translates to CASSPDGTEYYEQYF. The variable domain in full, with the rest retrieved from reference TRBV11-2 and TRBJ2-7, is EAGVAQSPRYKIIEKRQSVAFWCNPISGHATLYWYQQILGQGPKLLIQFQNNGVVDDSQLPKDRFSAERLKGVDSTLKIQPAKLEDSAVYLCASSPDGTEYYEQYFGPGTRLTVT.